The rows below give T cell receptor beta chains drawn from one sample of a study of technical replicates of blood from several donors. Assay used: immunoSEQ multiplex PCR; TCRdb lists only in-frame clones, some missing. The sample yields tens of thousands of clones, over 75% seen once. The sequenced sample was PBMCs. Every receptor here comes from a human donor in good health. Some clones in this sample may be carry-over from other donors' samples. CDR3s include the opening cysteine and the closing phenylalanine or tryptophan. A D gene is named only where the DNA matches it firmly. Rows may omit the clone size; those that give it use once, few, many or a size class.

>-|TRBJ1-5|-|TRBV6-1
TGTGCGGGATCGCGAGGGGGGGGCGGCAATCAGCCCCAGCATTTT
CAGSRGGGGNQPQHF
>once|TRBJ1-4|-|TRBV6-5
TGTGCCAGCAAGCGACAGGATTCAACTAATGAAAAACTGTTTTTT
CASKRQDSTNEKLFF
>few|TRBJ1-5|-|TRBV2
TGTGCCAGCAGTGGGACATTTCAGCCCCAGCATTTT
CASSGTFQPQHF
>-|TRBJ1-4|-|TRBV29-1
TGCAGCGTTTCGAGGCAGGAGGATGAAAAACTGTTTTTT
CSVSRQEDEKLFF
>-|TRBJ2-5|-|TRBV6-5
TGTGCCAGCAGTTACTCGAGCGTCCAAGAGACCCAGTACTTC
CASSYSSVQETQYF
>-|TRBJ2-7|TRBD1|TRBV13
TGTGCCACCCAAAGACAGGGCGGCTACGAGCAGTACTTC
CATQRQGGYEQYF
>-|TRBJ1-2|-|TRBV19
TGTGCCAGTAGGAGGGAGGGGAACTATGGCTACACCTTC
CASRREGNYGYTF
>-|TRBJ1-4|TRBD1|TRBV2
TGTGCCAGCAGGGAGACAGGGACGTGGACTAATGAAAAACTGTTTTTT
CASRETGTWTNEKLFF
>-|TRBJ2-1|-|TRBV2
TGTGCCAGCAGCCAAGGAGGGTACAATGAGCAGTTCTTC
CASSQGGYNEQFF
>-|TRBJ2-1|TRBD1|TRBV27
TGTGCCAGCCAGAGACAGGGGGCCTACAATGAGCAGTTCTTC
CASQRQGAYNEQFF
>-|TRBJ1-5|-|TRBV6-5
TGTGCCAGCAGAACGGGGGGCCGGAGAGGGCCCCAGCATTTT
CASRTGGRRGPQHF
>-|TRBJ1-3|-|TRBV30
TGTGCCGGACTCCCACGTGGAAACACCATATATTTT
CAGLPRGNTIYF
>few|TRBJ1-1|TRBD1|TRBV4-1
TGCGCCAGCAGCCAAGAAGGGACAGGGACGAACACTGAAGCTTTCTTT
CASSQEGTGTNTEAFF
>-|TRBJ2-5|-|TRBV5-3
TGTGCCACGAGGGTCCCACTCCAAGAGACCCAGTACTTC
CATRVPLQETQYF
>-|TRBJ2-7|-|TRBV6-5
TGTGCCAGCAGTCGGACAAAGGAGCCCGCCTACGAGCAGTACTTC
CASSRTKEPAYEQYF
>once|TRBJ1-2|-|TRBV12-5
TGTGCTAGTGGTATAGGACAGAACTATGGCTACACCTTC
CASGIGQNYGYTF
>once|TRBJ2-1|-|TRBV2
TGTGCCAGCAGTGCACTAACTAACAATGAGCAGTTCTTC
CASSALTNNEQFF
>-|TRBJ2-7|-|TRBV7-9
TGTGCCAGCAGCTTAGTGGAGTACGGCGAGCAGTACTTC
CASSLVEYGEQYF
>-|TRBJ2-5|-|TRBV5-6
TGTGCCAGCAGCTTGTTCGGGTCTCAAGAGACCCAGTACTTC
CASSLFGSQETQYF
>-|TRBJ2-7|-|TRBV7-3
TGTGCCAGCAGCTTAGAGGCGAGGAGCCCCTACGAGCAGTACTTC
CASSLEARSPYEQYF
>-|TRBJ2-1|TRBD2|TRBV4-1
TGCGCCAGCAGCCAGATCGCGTCTAGCGGGGGCCTTAGCTCCTACAATGAGCAGTTCTTC
CASSQIASSGGLSSYNEQFF
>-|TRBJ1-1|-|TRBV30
TGTGCCTGGAGACGCCTCAGGGAGGGCACTGAAGCTTTCTTT
CAWRRLREGTEAFF
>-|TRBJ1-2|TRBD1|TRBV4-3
TGCGCCAGCAGCCAAGAGTTTGAGGGGGCCCAACGCTACACCTTC
CASSQEFEGAQRYTF
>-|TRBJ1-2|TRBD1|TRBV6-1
TGTGCCAGCACCAGGGGGAACTATGGCTACACCTTC
CASTRGNYGYTF
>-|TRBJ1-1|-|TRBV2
TGTGCCAGCGCAGAACAGGGATTGAACACTGAAGCTTTCTTT
CASAEQGLNTEAFF
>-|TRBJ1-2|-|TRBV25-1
TGTGCCAGCAGTGAATTTTGGGAGGACTATGGCTACACCTTC
CASSEFWEDYGYTF
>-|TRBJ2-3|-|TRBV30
TGTGCCGCCCCAGGCCTCGCCAACGAACGTACGCAGTATTTT
CAAPGLANERTQYF
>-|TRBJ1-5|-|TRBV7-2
TGTGCCAGCAGCTACACAGGGAGCAATCAGCCCCAGCATTTT
CASSYTGSNQPQHF
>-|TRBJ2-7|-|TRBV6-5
TGTGCCAGCAGGCCCCAGAGGATGAGATCCCACGAGCAGTACTTC
CASRPQRMRSHEQYF
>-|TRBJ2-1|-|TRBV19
TGTGCCAGTAGTATTTCGACAACCAGGCAGTTCTTC
CASSISTTRQFF
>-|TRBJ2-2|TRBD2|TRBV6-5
TGTGCCAGCAGCCCACTAGCGACCGGGGAGCTGTTTTTT
CASSPLATGELFF
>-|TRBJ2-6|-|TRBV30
TGTGCCTGGAGCGTAGGCGGTAGGGCCAACGTCCTGACTTTC
CAWSVGGRANVLTF
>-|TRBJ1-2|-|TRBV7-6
TGTGCCAGCAGCTACCCCGGGGGCTATGGCTACACCTTC
CASSYPGGYGYTF
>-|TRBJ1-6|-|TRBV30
TGTGCCTGGAGTGTGGGAGGGAGCTCCTATAATTCACCCCTCCACTTT
CAWSVGGSSYNSPLHF
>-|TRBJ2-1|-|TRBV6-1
TGTGCCAGCAGTGAAGCGCTGGTGGGAGCCTACAATGAGCAGTTCTTC
CASSEALVGAYNEQFF
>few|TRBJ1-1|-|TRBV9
TGTGCCAGCAGCTCAACGGGGTCAAACACTGAAGCTTTCTTT
CASSSTGSNTEAFF
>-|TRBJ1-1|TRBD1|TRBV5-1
TGCGCCAGCAGCGATGACAGGGCCTTGAACACTGAAGCTTTCTTT
CASSDDRALNTEAFF
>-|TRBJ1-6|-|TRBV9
TGTGCCAGCAGCGTGTCCCCAGGACAGAATTCACCCCTCCACTTT
CASSVSPGQNSPLHF
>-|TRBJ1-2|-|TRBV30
TGTGCCTGGAGTGCGCAGTATGGCTACACCTTC
CAWSAQYGYTF
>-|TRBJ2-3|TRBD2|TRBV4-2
TGTGCCAGCAGCCAAGATAGAAACCTAGCGGGGGGTACTAGCACAGATACGCAGTATTTT
CASSQDRNLAGGTSTDTQYF
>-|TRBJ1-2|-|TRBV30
TGTGCCTGGAGTGTAGTATCAGGGGCCCCTTTCTATGGCTACACCTTC
CAWSVVSGAPFYGYTF
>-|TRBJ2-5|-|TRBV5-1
TGCGCCAGCTACGAGGGAAACCAAGAGACCCAGTACTTC
CASYEGNQETQYF
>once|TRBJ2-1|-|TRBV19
TGTGCCAGTAGTATCCCAGGGGTTTCCTACAATGAGCAGTTCTTC
CASSIPGVSYNEQFF
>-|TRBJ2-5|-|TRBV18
TGTGCCAGCTCACCGACCCTACAGGAGCAAGAGACCCAGTACTTC
CASSPTLQEQETQYF
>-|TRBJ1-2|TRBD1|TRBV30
TGTGCCTGGAGGGACAGGAGTTCCTTATGGAGCTACACCTTC
CAWRDRSSLWSYTF
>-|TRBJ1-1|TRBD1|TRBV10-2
TGCGCCAGCAAAGGACAGGGTTTCACTGAAGCTTTCTTT
CASKGQGFTEAFF
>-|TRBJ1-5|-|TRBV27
TGTGCCAGCAGTGAACTCCGGGGGCCCCAGCATTTT
CASSELRGPQHF
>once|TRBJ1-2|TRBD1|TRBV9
TGTGCCAGCACACAGGGCCTCGACAGGGGGCGTGATGGCTACACCTTC
CASTQGLDRGRDGYTF
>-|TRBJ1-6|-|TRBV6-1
TGTGCCAGCAGTGCTGGGCCCTATAATTCACCCCTCCACTTT
CASSAGPYNSPLHF
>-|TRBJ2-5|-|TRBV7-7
TGTGCCAGCAGCTTTCCAGGGGAAGAGACCCAGTACTTC
CASSFPGEETQYF
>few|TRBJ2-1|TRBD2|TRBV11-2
TGTGCCAGCAGCTTCAGGACTAGCGGGAGCCTGTACAATGAGCAGTTCTTC
CASSFRTSGSLYNEQFF